The sequence of this TCR beta chain was determined in a study of blood T cell repertoires in COVID-19. This clone was counted once. Authors' methods: Reference gene primers were amplified, and this amplification served to estimate nucleated cell counts. Method: immunoSEQ multiplex PCR; TCRdb's copy keeps in-frame clones and lacks some. That table gives V, J and clone size, and the DNA gave D and trimming. The sample shows approximately 220,000 clones, roughly four fifths of them seen only once. Residents of approximately 25 US areas, aged about 18 to 89 years, made up the participants. Source material: PBMCs or T cells enriched from blood (not recorded which). This clonotype originated in a woman aged 40 to 50 who had been exposed to COVID-19.

The CDR3 nucleotides read TGTGCCAGTAGTATTTCAGGGTCAGGCCAGCCCCAGCATTTT. It yields the protein CASSISGSGQPQHF. The chain links TRBV19 to TRBJ1-5; TRBD1 is a possible D gene (5 bases). The CDR3 totals 14 residues. The V end was cut by 3 bases, the J end by 7 bases, with 13 bases between. In germline, CDR1 is LNHDA, CDR2 SQIVND (reference sequence). The complete variable domain, with remaining parts taken from reference TRBV19 and TRBJ1-5, reads DGGITQSPKYLFRKEGQNVTLSCEQNLNHDAMYWYRQDPGQGLRLIYYSQIVNDFQKGDIAEGYSVSREKKESFPLTVTSAQKNPTAFYLCASSISGSGQPQHFGDGTRLSIL.